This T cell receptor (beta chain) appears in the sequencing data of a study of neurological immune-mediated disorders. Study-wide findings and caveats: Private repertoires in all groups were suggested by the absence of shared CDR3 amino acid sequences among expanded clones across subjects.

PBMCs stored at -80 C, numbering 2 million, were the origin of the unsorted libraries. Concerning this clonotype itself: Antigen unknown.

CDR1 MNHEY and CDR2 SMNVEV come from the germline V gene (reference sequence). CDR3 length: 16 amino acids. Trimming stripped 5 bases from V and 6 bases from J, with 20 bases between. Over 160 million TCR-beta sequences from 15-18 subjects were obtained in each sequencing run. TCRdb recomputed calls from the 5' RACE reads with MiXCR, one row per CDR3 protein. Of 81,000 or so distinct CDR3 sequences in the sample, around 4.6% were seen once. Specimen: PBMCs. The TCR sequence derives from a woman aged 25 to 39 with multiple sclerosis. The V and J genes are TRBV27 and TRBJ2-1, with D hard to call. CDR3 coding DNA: TGTGCCAGCAGTACTCCAGGACGTATAGGTCTCAATGAGCAGTTCTTC. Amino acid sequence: CASSTPGRIGLNEQFF.